A selection of T cell receptor beta chains follows, all from one sample in a study of spatial heterogeneity in lung cancer. TCRdb itself ran the 5' RACE reads through MiXCR, one entry per CDR3 protein. The sample lists approximately 20,000 distinct CDR3 sequences, approximately 3% occurring once. This specimen was lung tumor tissue, taken at surgery. The receptors derive from a male donor with early-stage non-small cell lung cancer. The CDR3 runs from the conserved cysteine through the conserved F or W. Each record gives: clone size, D gene, V gene, CDR3 length, J gene, CDR3 DNA, CDR3 protein. The D gene is left open where the match is weak. The size entry is marked missing in some rows and otherwise reads once, few, many or a size class.

size: many
D: -
V: TRBV7-2
length: 14
J: TRBJ1-3
DNA: TGTGCCAGCAGCCCACAGGGTTCAGGAAACACCATATATTTT
CDR3: CASSPQGSGNTIYF

size: many
D: -
V: TRBV24-1
length: 14
J: TRBJ2-2
DNA: TGTGCCACCAGTGATCCGGGGAACCTCGGGGAGCTGTTTTTT
CDR3: CATSDPGNLGELFF

size: many
D: TRBD1
V: TRBV20-1
length: 14
J: TRBJ2-6
DNA: TGCAGTGCGGAAACAGGGGTTGGGGCCAACGTCCTGACTTTC
CDR3: CSAETGVGANVLTF

size: many
D: TRBD1
V: TRBV7-2
length: 15
J: TRBJ1-5
DNA: TGTGCCAGCAGTTTCCGACAGGGGGTCAATCAGCCCCAGCATTTT
CDR3: CASSFRQGVNQPQHF

size: many
D: TRBD1
V: TRBV10-3
length: 16
J: TRBJ2-3
DNA: TGTGCCATCAGAACAAGAGGACAGGGGGCGAGAGATACGCAGTATTTT
CDR3: CAIRTRGQGARDTQYF

size: many
D: -
V: TRBV11-1
length: 17
J: TRBJ2-7
DNA: TGTGCCAGCAGCCCCGGCACTATAGCGGAGAGCTCCTACGAGCAGTACTTC
CDR3: CASSPGTIAESSYEQYF

size: many
D: TRBD1
V: TRBV19
length: 18
J: TRBJ2-2
DNA: TGTGCCAGTAGTGGGATATTTTGGGACAGGGGACCCACCGGGGAGCTGTTTTTT
CDR3: CASSGIFWDRGPTGELFF

size: medium-sized
D: -
V: TRBV28
length: 14
J: TRBJ2-7
DNA: TGTGCCAGCAGTTTGAGGGGAGTCTCCTACGAGCAGTACTTC
CDR3: CASSLRGVSYEQYF

size: -
D: -
V: TRBV19
length: 12
J: TRBJ1-1
DNA: TGTGCCAGTAGTACCGAAACAGGGAAAGCTTTCTTT
CDR3: CASSTETGKAFF

size: many
D: -
V: TRBV6-5
length: 13
J: TRBJ2-1
DNA: TGTGCCAGCAGCACAAGCAGGTACAATGAGCAGTTCTTC
CDR3: CASSTSRYNEQFF

size: many
D: TRBD2
V: TRBV20-1
length: 14
J: TRBJ2-7
DNA: TGCAGTGCTAGAGAGCTAGCGGCTTCCTACGAGCAGTACTTC
CDR3: CSARELAASYEQYF

size: many
D: -
V: TRBV4-1
length: 11
J: TRBJ2-4
DNA: TGCGCCAGCAGCAACAGGGACATTCAGTACTTC
CDR3: CASSNRDIQYF

size: many
D: TRBD1
V: TRBV7-6
length: 16
J: TRBJ2-1
DNA: TGTGCCAGCAGCTTAGGCCCCCCGGGACAGGGCAATGAGCAGTTCTTC
CDR3: CASSLGPPGQGNEQFF

size: many
D: -
V: TRBV14
length: 14
J: TRBJ2-3
DNA: TGTGCCAGCAGCCGTGAAAATGGCACAGATACGCAGTATTTT
CDR3: CASSRENGTDTQYF

size: many
D: -
V: TRBV10-1
length: 13
J: TRBJ1-1
DNA: TGCGCCAGCAGCCAAACCCGGGAGACTGAAGCTTTCTTT
CDR3: CASSQTRETEAFF

size: many
D: TRBD2
V: TRBV4-1
length: 17
J: TRBJ2-2
DNA: TGCGCCAGCAGCCAAGACCCTCTAGCGGGAAACACCGGGGAGCTGTTTTTT
CDR3: CASSQDPLAGNTGELFF

size: few
D: -
V: TRBV6-1
length: 15
J: TRBJ2-1
DNA: TGTGCCAGCAGTGACTGGGGAGGAGGAGTGGTTGAGCAGTTCTTC
CDR3: CASSDWGGGVVEQFF

size: many
D: -
V: TRBV7-2
length: 14
J: TRBJ2-5
DNA: TGTGCCAGCAGCGTCGAGACCCTACAGGGGACCCAGTACTTC
CDR3: CASSVETLQGTQYF

size: many
D: TRBD2
V: TRBV4-1
length: 19
J: TRBJ2-3
DNA: TGCGCCAGCAGCCAAAGGGCACTCGGGACTAGCGGGAGTGGAAATACGCAGTATTTT
CDR3: CASSQRALGTSGSGNTQYF

size: many
D: -
V: TRBV20-1
length: 11
J: TRBJ2-5
DNA: TGCAGTGCTAGTAACCAAGAGACCCAGTACTTC
CDR3: CSASNQETQYF

size: many
D: -
V: TRBV7-2
length: 14
J: TRBJ2-3
DNA: TGTGCCAGCAGCTTAGATAGGGTGCCAGATACGCAGTATTTT
CDR3: CASSLDRVPDTQYF

size: many
D: TRBD2
V: TRBV4-1
length: 18
J: TRBJ2-3
DNA: TGCGCCAGCAGCCAAAGGTCCTTTCGAGCGGGATCGGAGGATACGCAGTATTTT
CDR3: CASSQRSFRAGSEDTQYF

size: many
D: -
V: TRBV11-2
length: 13
J: TRBJ2-7
DNA: TGTGCCAGCAGCTTAGTTGAAGGGTCCGAGCAGTACTTC
CDR3: CASSLVEGSEQYF

size: many
D: -
V: TRBV12-3/TRBV12-4
length: 14
J: TRBJ2-3
DNA: TGTGCCAGCAGTCCTGACAGGATCACAGATACGCAGTATTTT
CDR3: CASSPDRITDTQYF

size: many
D: TRBD2
V: TRBV5-1
length: 15
J: TRBJ2-2
DNA: TGCGCCAGCAGCTCACTAGCGGAGAACACCGGGGAGCTGTTTTTT
CDR3: CASSSLAENTGELFF

size: many
D: -
V: TRBV10-3
length: 13
J: TRBJ2-7
DNA: TGTGCCACGGCGCCGACCGAGGAGGGCGAGCAGTACTTC
CDR3: CATAPTEEGEQYF

size: many
D: -
V: TRBV24-1
length: 16
J: TRBJ2-1
DNA: TGTGCCACCAGTGATAGACTAAGCGGAGGGGACAATGAGCAGTTCTTC
CDR3: CATSDRLSGGDNEQFF

size: many
D: -
V: TRBV10-3
length: 14
J: TRBJ1-2
DNA: TGTGCCATCAGTGAACTATTAGCAGGTGATGGCTACACCTTC
CDR3: CAISELLAGDGYTF

size: many
D: -
V: TRBV28
length: 15
J: TRBJ2-7
DNA: TGTGCCAGCAGTTTATATGCAGGGGCGAGGTACGAGCAGTACTTC
CDR3: CASSLYAGARYEQYF

size: many
D: TRBD2
V: TRBV7-9
length: 17
J: TRBJ2-3
DNA: TGTGCCAGCAGCTTGCCTAGCGGGAGTTCCGTAACAGATACGCAGTATTTT
CDR3: CASSLPSGSSVTDTQYF

size: many
D: -
V: TRBV11-3
length: 13
J: TRBJ1-1
DNA: TGTGCCAGCAGCTTAGTTTCAGGCACTGAAGCTTTCTTT
CDR3: CASSLVSGTEAFF

size: many
D: -
V: TRBV6-5
length: 16
J: TRBJ2-3
DNA: TGTGCCAGCAGTTACTCCACCGGGACCCAGGGGAGTACGCAGTATTTT
CDR3: CASSYSTGTQGSTQYF

size: many
D: TRBD2
V: TRBV13
length: 17
J: TRBJ2-1
DNA: TGTGCCAGCAGCCCGACAACTGGACTAGCGGGATACAATGAGCAGTTCTTC
CDR3: CASSPTTGLAGYNEQFF

size: many
D: -
V: TRBV10-2
length: 14
J: TRBJ2-7
DNA: TGCGCCAGCAGTGAAGGGGATATTGCACGAAAGGCCTACTTC
CDR3: CASSEGDIARKAYF

size: few
D: -
V: TRBV6-5
length: 15
J: TRBJ2-3
DNA: TGTGCCAGCAGTTACTACGCGCGGAGCACAGATACGCAGTATTTT
CDR3: CASSYYARSTDTQYF

size: many
D: -
V: TRBV7-9
length: 14
J: TRBJ1-1
DNA: TGTGCCAGCAGCTCGGTGTTACAGGACACTGAAGCTTTCTTT
CDR3: CASSSVLQDTEAFF

size: many
D: -
V: TRBV20-1
length: 14
J: TRBJ2-2
DNA: TGCAGTGCTAGGGACCTTGGAACCACCGGGGAGCTGTTTTTT
CDR3: CSARDLGTTGELFF

size: medium-sized
D: -
V: TRBV20-1
length: 16
J: TRBJ1-5
DNA: TGCAGTGCTAGCCCCCCCTTCGATCCGGGCAAGGAGCCCCAGCATTTT
CDR3: CSASPPFDPGKEPQHF

size: many
D: TRBD2
V: TRBV6-5
length: 16
J: TRBJ2-2
DNA: TGTGCCAGCAGACCCACTAGCGGGGCGAACACCGGGGAGCTGTTTTTT
CDR3: CASRPTSGANTGELFF

size: many
D: -
V: TRBV5-1
length: 15
J: TRBJ1-1
DNA: TGCGCCAGCAGCTTGGGAGCCACTTTGAACACTGAAGCTTTCTTT
CDR3: CASSLGATLNTEAFF

size: many
D: -
V: TRBV2
length: 13
J: TRBJ1-4
DNA: TGTGCCAGCACGGGGGGAACTAATGAAAAACTGTTTTTT
CDR3: CASTGGTNEKLFF

size: medium-sized
D: TRBD2
V: TRBV29-1
length: 14
J: TRBJ2-1
DNA: TGCAGCGTTGAGGGGGGGTTCACCTACAATGAGCAGTTCTTC
CDR3: CSVEGGFTYNEQFF

size: many
D: -
V: TRBV12-3/TRBV12-4
length: 13
J: TRBJ2-2
DNA: TGTGCCAGCAGTCCTGGACCGCCCGGGGAGCTGTTTTTT
CDR3: CASSPGPPGELFF

size: many
D: -
V: TRBV11-1
length: 16
J: TRBJ2-3
DNA: TGTGCCAGCAGCTTAGGTAGGGGAAGTTCCGCAGATACGCAGTATTTT
CDR3: CASSLGRGSSADTQYF

size: many
D: TRBD2
V: TRBV20-1
length: 17
J: TRBJ2-1
DNA: TGCAGTGCTAGACCCCCGCTCTCTAGCGGGCGCAACAATGAGCAGTTCTTC
CDR3: CSARPPLSSGRNNEQFF

size: many
D: -
V: TRBV5-1
length: 15
J: TRBJ2-5
DNA: TGCGCCAGCAGCTCGCGCGGACCAGGGCAAGAGACCCAGTACTTC
CDR3: CASSSRGPGQETQYF

size: many
D: -
V: TRBV2
length: 11
J: TRBJ2-3
DNA: TGTGCCAGTACGGCGTCGGATACGCAGTATTTT
CDR3: CASTASDTQYF

size: many
D: -
V: TRBV5-1
length: 16
J: TRBJ1-2
DNA: TGCGCCAGCAGCTTGGAGGGCCACGTGAACGACTATGGCTACACCTTC
CDR3: CASSLEGHVNDYGYTF

size: many
D: -
V: TRBV7-6
length: 17
J: TRBJ2-2
DNA: TGTGCCAGCAGCTTAGGTTCGGCGGAAATAAACACCGGGGAGCTGTTTTTT
CDR3: CASSLGSAEINTGELFF

size: many
D: -
V: TRBV6-6
length: 12
J: TRBJ1-1
DNA: TGTGCCAGCAGCCTTCCCAGGACTGAAGCTTTCTTT
CDR3: CASSLPRTEAFF

size: many
D: -
V: TRBV5-4
length: 12
J: TRBJ2-1
DNA: TGTGCCAGCAGCCGACAGTACAATGAGCAGTTCTTC
CDR3: CASSRQYNEQFF

size: many
D: -
V: TRBV7-8
length: 15
J: TRBJ2-1
DNA: TGTGCCAGCAGCTTAGGATTGGCGGGAAACAATGAGCAGTTCTTC
CDR3: CASSLGLAGNNEQFF

size: many
D: TRBD2
V: TRBV7-2
length: 16
J: TRBJ2-3
DNA: TGTGCCAGCAGTACCCTAGCGGGAGATTTAACAGATACGCAGTATTTT
CDR3: CASSTLAGDLTDTQYF

size: medium-sized
D: TRBD2
V: TRBV10-3
length: 14
J: TRBJ2-1
DNA: TGTGCCATCCGGACTAGCCTAATCCCCGATGAGCAGTTCTTC
CDR3: CAIRTSLIPDEQFF

size: many
D: TRBD1
V: TRBV12-3/TRBV12-4
length: 15
J: TRBJ2-1
DNA: TGTGCCAGCAGTTTTGGCGGGACAGGGGACGATGAGCAGTTCTTC
CDR3: CASSFGGTGDDEQFF

size: many
D: -
V: TRBV10-3
length: 15
J: TRBJ1-1
DNA: TGTGCCATCAGTGTCACGACAGGCGTGAACACTGAAGCTTTCTTT
CDR3: CAISVTTGVNTEAFF

size: many
D: TRBD2
V: TRBV5-5
length: 17
J: TRBJ2-2
DNA: TGTGCCAGCAGCCTTAAAAAACTAGCGGGAGGCACCGGGGAGCTGTTTTTT
CDR3: CASSLKKLAGGTGELFF